The rows below give T cell receptor beta chains drawn from one sample of a study of cytomegalovirus exposure and HLA in healthy donors. Sequencing used immunoSEQ multiplex PCR; TCRdb keeps in-frame clones, though not all of them. Seen here are about 160,000 clones, around 69% observed once, and the top ten hold around 2.8%. Sequencing was done on a sample of PBMCs. The source is a woman in her twenties or thirties in good health and CMV-seronegative. The CDR3 runs from the conserved cysteine through the conserved F or W. Fields, in order: V gene, D gene, clone size, J gene, CDR3 DNA, CDR3 protein. A D gene is named only where the DNA matches it firmly. Some rows mark clone size as missing; the rest say once, few, many or name a class of expanded clone.

TRBV6-5,TRBD1,NA,TRBJ2-7,TGTGCCAGCAGTTACTCCTCCAGGGGGCTGGAGCAGTACTTC,CASSYSSRGLEQYF
TRBV9,TRBD1,NA,TRBJ2-5,TGTGCCAGCAGCGTAGGGACAGGCCCTGAAGAGACCCAGTACTTC,CASSVGTGPEETQYF
TRBV27,TRBD2,NA,TRBJ2-7,TGTGCCAGCAGTACGGGCCGGGGGGACGACTCCTACGAGCAGTACTTC,CASSTGRGDDSYEQYF
TRBV7-9,NA,NA,TRBJ2-2,TGTGCCAGCAGCTTAGTCGGCGGGCCCGGGGAGCTGTTTTTT,CASSLVGGPGELFF
TRBV18,NA,NA,TRBJ1-5,TGTGCCAGCTCAGCCCCTCTTAGCCCAGCCGGCAATCAGCCCCAGCATTTT,CASSAPLSPAGNQPQHF
TRBV7-9,TRBD1,many,TRBJ2-7,TGTGCCAGCAGCTTAAGGGCCGGGACAGGGGGTAGCTACGAGCAGTACTTC,CASSLRAGTGGSYEQYF
TRBV6-5,TRBD1,NA,TRBJ1-2,TGTGCCAGCAGATTACAGGGGGGCGGCTACACCTTC,CASRLQGGGYTF
TRBV10-3,NA,NA,TRBJ2-7,TGTGCCACCGCGAGTGCTAGGGGCATCCCCTACGAGCAGTACTTC,CATASARGIPYEQYF
TRBV5-6,NA,NA,TRBJ1-3,TGTGCCAGCAGCGATTGGGAGGGGAACACCATATATTTT,CASSDWEGNTIYF
TRBV2,NA,NA,TRBJ2-3,TGTGCCAGCAGGGGGGGTACAGCCACAGATACGCAGTATTTT,CASRGGTATDTQYF
TRBV5-1,NA,NA,TRBJ2-5,TGCGCCAGCAGCTTGGACGGGGAAGAGACCCAGTACTTC,CASSLDGEETQYF
TRBV9,TRBD2,NA,TRBJ2-7,TGTGCCAGCAGCGTAGGGGGTAGCGGGGGGTACGAGCAGTACTTC,CASSVGGSGGYEQYF
TRBV6-1,NA,NA,TRBJ2-1,TGTGCCAGCAGTGAAAACAGGGTCTCCTACAATGAGCAGTTCTTC,CASSENRVSYNEQFF
TRBV27,TRBD1,NA,TRBJ1-2,TGTGCCAGTAGGGACAGATTGGGCTATGGCTACACCTTC,CASRDRLGYGYTF
TRBV7-3,NA,NA,TRBJ2-1,TGTGCCAGCAGCTTCATAGCGCCCCCTGGCAATGAGCAGTTCTTC,CASSFIAPPGNEQFF
TRBV6-6,NA,few,TRBJ2-2,TGTGCCGGAAACGGGAGAGCTGGGTCCGGGGAGCTGTTTTTT,CAGNGRAGSGELFF
TRBV28,TRBD1,NA,TRBJ1-6,TGTGCCAGCAGTACACAGGGGGAAAAACTCCACTTT,CASSTQGEKLHF
TRBV11-3,TRBD2,NA,TRBJ2-1,TGTGCCAGCAGCTTAGTAGCGGGAGCCTACAATGAGCAGTTCTTC,CASSLVAGAYNEQFF
TRBV18,TRBD1,NA,TRBJ2-2,TGTGCCAGCACGGACCCGGGACAGGGTCTTGATGGGGAGCTGTTTTTT,CASTDPGQGLDGELFF
TRBV4-3,NA,few,TRBJ1-2,TGCGCCAGCAGCCAAGATGAGGCTAGGTGGAGCATGGGCTACACCTTC,CASSQDEARWSMGYTF
TRBV28,NA,NA,TRBJ2-3,TGTGCCAGCAGTCCTCACGGCGGGACGCAGTATTTT,CASSPHGGTQYF
TRBV5-6,NA,NA,TRBJ2-5,TGTGCCAGCAGCGTGAGGAACCAAGAGACCCAGTACTTC,CASSVRNQETQYF
TRBV9,TRBD2,few,TRBJ2-3,TGTGCCAGCAGCGTAGCCCTAGCGGGAGGGCCGCGGGATACGCAGTATTTT,CASSVALAGGPRDTQYF
TRBV5-8,NA,NA,TRBJ2-7,TGTGCCAGCAGTTTTACGGGATTCTACGAGCAGTACTTC,CASSFTGFYEQYF
TRBV9,NA,NA,TRBJ1-5,TGTGCCAGCAGCGCAAACCCGGATCAGCCCCAGCATTTT,CASSANPDQPQHF
TRBV4-3,TRBD2,NA,TRBJ2-1,TGCGCCAGCAGCCAAGAAGGGACTAGCGGTCTTAATGAGCAGTTCTTC,CASSQEGTSGLNEQFF
TRBV25-1,NA,NA,TRBJ1-2,TGTGCCAGCAGCGGGTTCTATGGCTACCCCTTC,CASSGFYGYPF